The 21 T cell receptor beta chains below were found in one sample sequenced in a study of regulatory T cells in long-lasting Graves disease. Time point in this sample: newly diagnosed GD, antithyroid drugs for less than 3 months. TCR sequences were obtained from RNA taken from PBMCs. iRepertoire HTBI primers and Arm-PCR of CDR3 regions built TCR beta libraries. TCRdb re-called the multiplex PCR reads with MiXCR, one entry per CDR3 protein. The repertoire holds 500,000 to 700,000 distinct CDR3 sequences, with about 15% as singletons. This sample was shared with a second study, whose subject was T cells in Graves' hyperthyroidism and ophthalmopathy.

The sample in question was peripheral blood mononuclear cells (PBMCs), obtained at new diagnosis, from a patient treated with antithyroid drugs. Receptors originate from a woman in her 30s with Graves disease.

CDR3 bases: TGTGCCAGCAGTTCGGACCAAAGGGGGCATGAAAAACTGTTTTTT. Protein: CASSSDQRGHEKLFF. The chain is built from TRBV12-3 or TRBV12-4 and TRBJ1-4; TRBD1 agrees at 7 bases. CDR3 size: 15 residues. The ends lost 4 bases at V and 6 bases at J; junction bases unmatched: 8.

The V gene is TRBV20-1, the J gene TRBJ2-5, with no clear D. V was clipped by 4 bases and J by 5 bases, with 17 bases between them. The germline V gene has CDR1 DFQATT and CDR2 SNEGSKA (reference sequence). The CDR3 extends over 14 amino acids. In DNA form, the CDR3 reads TGCAGTGCTACAAATTCCTTGGTACGGGAGACCCAGTACTTC. Its protein product is CSATNSLVRETQYF.

The table lists this clonotype with many counts. The V gene is TRBV6-2 or TRBV6-3, the J gene TRBJ2-5; maybe TRBD2 (7 bases). Germline lookup yields CDR1 MNHEY and CDR2 SVGEGT. The CDR3 totals 14 residues. V lost 4 bases and J lost 5, with 14 bases in between. The CDR3 region has the DNA TGTGCCAGCAGTTGGGGGGGGGCGGTGGAGACCCAGTACTTC. Translating gives CASSWGGAVETQYF.

The table lists this clonotype with a few counts. V gene TRBV28 combines with J gene TRBJ2-1; D gene unclear. V lost 7 bases and J lost 4, with 14 bases in between. Looked up from germline, CDR1 is MDHEN and CDR2 is SYDVKM. The CDR3 has 14 residues. DNA for the CDR3: TGTGCCAGCAACCAAGGTGCTGTGTACAATGAGCAGTTCTTC. It encodes CASNQGAVYNEQFF.

This clonotype was counted ten times or more. The chain is built from TRBV28 and TRBJ2-3; D might be TRBD2 (6 bases). The CDR3 runs 15 residues. Germline values: CDR1 MDHEN, CDR2 SYDVKM. Trimming took 4 bases from V and 10 from J, leaving 21 bases between them. CDR3 coding DNA: TGTGCCAGCAGTTCTCTCGGGACTCCCCCAGAGGCGCAGTATTTT. Its translation is CASSSLGTPPEAQYF.

This clonotype was seen only a few times. This chain connects TRBV3-1 to TRBJ2-7; possible D gene TRBD2, 5 bases. The CDR3 sequence is 13 residues long. Looked up from germline, CDR1 is LGHDT and CDR2 is YNNKEL (reference sequence). V gave up 1 base and J gave up 4 bases, with 8 bases separating them. CDR3: CASSQGRRYEQYF. The CDR3 DNA reads as TGTGCCAGCAGCCAAGGGCGGAGGTACGAGCAGTACTTC.

This clonotype was recorded many times. The V gene is TRBV7-2, the J gene TRBJ2-1; possibly TRBD2 for D (6 bases). CDR1 SGHTA and CDR2 FQGNSA come from the germline V gene. The CDR3 runs to 18 residues. V shed 2 bases and J shed 0 bases, with 17 bases lying between them. CDR3 sequence (DNA): TGTGCCAGCAGCTTAAGGTCCGGCGGGGTTAGCTCCTACAATGAGCAGTTCTTC. This translates into CASSLRSGGVSSYNEQFF.

This clonotype occurred many times. The J gene is TRBJ1-2, the V gene TRBV25-1; D remains ambiguous. V lost 0 bases, J lost 8 bases, and 7 bases lay in between. The CDR3 has 12 residues. Per germline, CDR1 MGHDK and CDR2 SYGVNS. The CDR3 DNA follows: TGTGCCAGCAGTGAATATCGGCGAGGCTACACCTTC. It specifies CASSEYRRGYTF.

This chain links TRBV15 with TRBJ2-2, with a possible D match to TRBD1 (6 bases). Between the trimmed V and J ends, which lost 0 bases and 7 bases, there was a span of 24 bases. The CDR3 runs to 19 residues. Germline loops: CDR1 LNHNV, CDR2 YYDKDF (reference sequence). CDR3 in amino acids: CATSRDRTRKGGRVGELFF. The DNA of the CDR3 is TGTGCCACCAGCAGAGATCGCACTAGGAAAGGGGGAAGGGTCGGGGAGCTGTTTTTT.

This clonotype was detected many times. This rearrangement joins TRBV28 to TRBJ2-7; D is tentatively TRBD1 or TRBD2 (5 bases each). V gave up 2 bases and J gave up 0 bases, with 5 bases separating them. This CDR3 contains 13 residues. CDR1 and CDR2 (germline): MDHEN, SYDVKM. CDR3: CASSLGTSYEQYF. CDR3 DNA sequence: TGTGCCAGCAGTTTAGGGACCTCCTACGAGCAGTACTTC.

The chain combines TRBV28 with TRBJ2-5, with TRBD1 matching over 9 bases. The V segment lost 6 bases and the J segment 5 bases; nucleotides outside the gene matches: 10. The germline gives CDR1 MDHEN, CDR2 SYDVKM. This CDR3 is 15 amino acids long. The CDR3 DNA sequence: TGTGCCAGCAGGGGACAGGGCTTTTCAGGGGAGACCCAGTACTTC. Translating gives CASRGQGFSGETQYF.

This clonotype was observed at least ten times. This rearrangement joins TRBV28 to TRBJ2-5; TRBD1 agrees at 8 bases. V shed 6 bases and J 4 bases; nucleotides not matched to a gene: 4. CDR3 size: 13 residues. Germline CDR1 MDHEN, CDR2 SYDVKM. CDR3 amino acids: CASRDRGGETQYF. The CDR3 coding sequence is TGTGCCAGCAGAGACAGGGGAGGAGAGACCCAGTACTTC.

In its sample, this clonotype was seen a few times. The chain links TRBV14 to TRBJ1-6, with no clear D. CDR1 and CDR2 from the germline V gene are SGHDN and FVKESK. Trimming pared 2 bases from V and 12 bases from J, leaving 8 bases between. This CDR3 is built from 12 residues. The CDR3 sequence is CASSQSSVPLHF. In DNA, the CDR3 is TGTGCCAGCAGCCAAAGTTCCGTACCCCTCCACTTT.

There are many counts of this clonotype. This chain joins TRBV2 and TRBJ1-6; D might be TRBD1 (6 bases). The V end was cut by 4 bases, the J end by 5 bases, with 12 bases between. Per germline, CDR1 SNHLY and CDR2 FYNNEI. This CDR3 is built from 15 residues. The CDR3 protein is CASSGRDTDNSPLHF. In DNA form, the CDR3 reads TGTGCCAGCAGTGGCCGGGACACTGATAATTCACCCCTCCACTTT.

This clonotype has just a few counts. The CDR3 DNA reads TGCGCCAGCAGTGAGGGGGGACAGGGTAGCAATGAGCAGTTCTTC. Translating gives CASSEGGQGSNEQFF. The chain is built from TRBV10-1 and TRBJ2-1; 9 bases agree with TRBD1. The germline V gene has CDR1 WNHNN and CDR2 SYGVQD (reference sequence). The CDR3 loop spans 15 amino acids. After removal of 2 bases from V and 6 bases from J, the junction contained 5 bases not matched to a gene.

This clonotype was seen at least ten times. This chain connects TRBV11-2 to TRBJ2-7, with 11 nucleotides matching TRBD2. Trimming at V came to 5 bases and at J to 2 bases, leaving 5 bases not matched to a gene. Germline CDR1 SGHAT, CDR2 FQNNGV. This CDR3 is 15 amino acids long. In nucleotides, the CDR3 is TGTGCCAGCAGCGACGGGACTAGCGGACCCTACGAGCAGTACTTC. Translation: CASSDGTSGPYEQYF.

This clonotype was seen many times. This sequence joins TRBV27 and TRBJ2-3; possible D gene TRBD2, 5 bases. The CDR3 runs to 13 residues. With 5 bases removed from V and 3 bases from J, the gap between germline ends came to 9 bases. CDR1 is MNHEY, CDR2 SMNVEV, per germline (reference sequence). The DNA of the CDR3 is TGTGCCAGCAGTGTCCGGAGGACAGATACGCAGTATTTT. Its protein product is CASSVRRTDTQYF.

This clonotype was seen only a few times. The CDR3 spells CASSFGGPSGANVLTF. DNA for the CDR3: TGCGCCAGCAGCTTTGGGGGCCCCTCTGGGGCCAACGTCCTGACTTTC. V gene TRBV5-1 combines with J gene TRBJ2-6, with a tentative D call TRBD1 (6 bases). Trimming took off 2 bases at V and 0 bases at J, with 9 bases between the two ends. CDR1 SGHRS and CDR2 YFSETQ come from the germline V gene. The CDR3 has 16 residues.

The CDR3 nucleotides read TGCGCCAGCAGCTTGAGTGCCGGGGAGCTGTTTTTT. The encoded protein is CASSLSAGELFF. This rearrangement joins TRBV5-1 to TRBJ2-2; D not resolved. Looked up from germline, CDR1 is SGHRS and CDR2 is YFSETQ. Trimming shortened V by 1 base and J by 6 bases, and 4 bases separated the two germline ends. CDR3 length: 12 amino acids. Full variable domain (rest looked up from reference TRBV5-1 and TRBJ2-2): KAGVTQTPRYLIKTRGQQVTLSCSPISGHRSVSWYQQTPGQGLQFLFEYFSETQRNKGNFPGRFSGRQFSNSRSEMNVSTLELGDSALYLCASSLSAGELFFGEGSRLTVL.

This clonotype was picked up a small number of times. This chain connects TRBV30 to TRBJ1-4; D remains ambiguous. Looked up from germline, CDR1 is GTSNPN and CDR2 is SVGIG (reference sequence). Trimming removed 2 bases at V and 2 bases at J, with 15 bases between. The CDR3 has 16 amino acids. CDR3 region: CAWSMGLAPTNEKLFF. For the CDR3, the DNA is TGTGCCTGGAGTATGGGTCTCGCGCCGACTAATGAAAAACTGTTTTTT.

This clonotype was seen repeatedly, ten times or more. The genes are TRBV12-5 and TRBJ2-1; 9 bases match TRBD2. V was pared by 5 bases and J by 9 bases, with 8 bases of the junction left unmatched. The CDR3 totals 14 residues. The germline V gene encodes CDR1 LGHNT and CDR2 FRNRAP. CDR3 DNA: TGTGCTAGTGGTCCCGGACTAGCGTATGGTGAGCAGTTCTTC. Amino acid sequence: CASGPGLAYGEQFF.